This T cell receptor beta chain came from a study of T cell clones after liver transplantation (dated by TCRdb to between 2018 and 2021). The study in broad terms: The samples were obtained from ITN030ST, a randomized trial that attempted immunosuppression withdrawal within 2 years after liver transplantation. Three of the eight recipients were HCV-positive; the others were transplanted for non-autoimmune, non-viral indications. The study cohort included 8 liver transplant recipients, of whom 3 were classified as tolerant and 5 as non-tolerant. Donor-reactive T cell clones were identified using TCRbeta sequencing after a pre-transplant mixed lymphocyte reaction and were then followed in post-transplant blood. Until randomization at 12-24 months post-transplant, subjects were given standard immunosuppression, with no induction therapy. Third party-reactive TCRbeta sequences were also identified from pre-transplant MLRs to serve as an antigen-independent comparator for donor-reactive sequences. Blood samples were collected pre-transplant, then pre-randomization ahead of withdrawal, and finally post-randomization once withdrawal had either been completed or failed. Tolerance was defined as complete withdrawal of immunosuppression for at least one year without a rise in liver enzymes beyond twice the upper limit of normal. General study outcomes and caveats: Without allograft tissue specimens, donor-reactive T cells may have migrated into the graft rather than being deleted. In 5 of 8 subjects, regardless of tolerance or HCV status, circulating donor-reactive CD4 TCRbeta sequences dropped significantly post-transplant. In a couple of subjects, low numbers of available donor cells limited the measurable donor-reactive repertoire. When repertoire turnover was accounted for, significantly reduced detection of donor-reactive sequences was found in 7 of 8 subjects for CD4 and in 8 of 8 subjects for CD8. Donor-reactive sequences decreased more than third party-reactive sequences, which suggests partial antigen-specific deletion that was not related to withdrawal success. The conclusions were preliminary, being limited by small, heterogeneous patient numbers and by non-standardized post-transplant time points.

In this sample, this clone turned up a few times. No antigen is known for it. No base-level quality is on record; no much larger clone is a single base apart. Thawed unstimulated PBMCs were stained for CD3, CD4 and CD8 and FACS-sorted into CD3+CD4+ and CD3+CD8+ populations. All 8 studied subjects were randomized to withdrawal of immunosuppression. The Qiagen DNeasy Blood and Tissue Kit was used for isolation of genomic DNA. The CDR3 covers 12 residues, taking in both the cysteine and the phenylalanine. This entry keeps only the CDR3 DNA: 36 bases, framed from base 1. V is shortened by 5 bases, J by 6 bases, and the region joining them spans 11 bases. Reading the germline V gene (reference sequence) gives CDR1 SGHAT and CDR2 FQDESV. High-throughput TCRbeta CDR3 sequencing of frozen genomic DNA was performed by immunoSEQ, with PCR amplification, mapping, bias correction and internal controls included. The authors' analysis ran thus. Productive rearrangements were kept, and unique TCRbeta sequences were defined by CDR3 nucleotide sequence plus V and J gene. For a sequence to be called donor-reactive, it needed a frequency of at least 0.01% and at least 5-fold expansion in CFSE-low cells compared with unstimulated pre-transplant cells. Per-subject minimum frequency thresholds, based on the lowest-template unstimulated sample, ensured at least 90% detection power. Repertoire turnover was measured by Jensen-Shannon divergence between the top 1000 TCRbeta sequences post- and pre-transplant. Changes in detection of donor-reactive sequences were assessed with two-sided Fisher's exact tests. TCRdb's version of the immuneACCESS table is confined to in-frame rearrangements and falls short of the full clone set. An unresolved V gene accounts for under half of the shortfall where checked; the remainder is of unknown origin. V and J calls and clone size are given by that table; D and trimming were obtained from the DNA. In all, the sample holds some 120,000 clones, and roughly nine tenths of those were seen once. The ten largest clones represent roughly 0.83% of the sample.

The source is a human patient who received a liver transplant. After a transplant, some T cells may have been passed on by the graft donor. The chain was built from TRBV11-1 and TRBJ2-7, and perhaps TRBD2 as D gene, on 5 matching bases. Source: CD4+ T cells from blood, taken 12 months after liver transplant. The CDR3 loop reads CASSTLGPEQYF. The bases are TGTGCCAGCAGCACACTAGGACCCGAGCAGTACTTC. The full variable domain, completed from the reference TRBV11-1 and TRBJ2-7 proteins outside the CDR3, reads EAEVAQSPRYKITEKSQAVAFWCDPISGHATLYWYRQILGQGPELLVQFQDESVVDDSQLPKDRFSAERLKGVDSTLKIQPAELGDSAMYLCASSTLGPEQYFGPGTRLTVT.